This TCR beta chain comes out of a study of graft-versus-host responses after intestinal transplantation. Across the whole study: Following induction with anti-thymocyte globulin, all recipients were given tacrolimus and steroids for two to three years.

From germline, CDR1 is KGHSH and CDR2 LQKENI. Trimming shortened V by 1 base and J by 8 bases, and 12 bases separated the two germline ends. CDR3 length: 14 amino acids. The count of this clone is one. Its antigen is not identified. This table comes from immunoSEQ multiplex PCR, and its TCRdb copy is limited to in-frame clones, with some not included. The profile shows over 65,000 clones, around 92% of them singletons. Study-wide findings and caveats: Detection of GvH clones occurred in recipient marrow, and some had their first appearance in ileum or blood.

The receptor was derived from a human donor who received an intestinal transplant. Here the sequenced sample was unstimulated CD4+ T cells sorted from spleen or lymph node cells, taken before intestinal transplant. The V call is TRBV18, the J call TRBJ2-4; possible D gene TRBD1, 5 bases. The CDR3 DNA follows: TGTGCCAGCTCACCACGGCAGGGTGAGGACATTCAGTACTTC. As protein: CASSPRQGEDIQYF.